This T cell receptor beta chain derives from a study of regulatory T cells in long-lasting Graves disease. Study-wide points: Persistent Graves' patients showed less TCR diversity than newly diagnosed patients showed. TRBV28 was favored in persistent disease, as were TRBJ1-2 and TRBJ2-5.

The authors built TCR beta libraries using iRepertoire HTBI primers and Arm-PCR of CDR3 regions. TCRdb analysed the multiplex PCR reads with MiXCR anew, one entry per CDR3 protein. The sample shows 310,000 or so distinct CDR3 sequences, about 18% of them seen only once. The time point was: persistent/refractory GD, antithyroid drugs over 5 years with positive TRAb. Generation of the TCR library employed RNA extracted from PBMCs. This clonotype occurred many times. Antigen: not known. The V and J ends lost 6 bases and 1 base, in that order; junction bases with no gene match: 3. CDR3 size: 14 residues. From germline, CDR1 is ENHRY and CDR2 SYGVKD.

The receptor was derived from a female donor with Graves disease. The rearrangement joins TRBV10-3 to TRBJ1-1, with 9 bases matching TRBD1. The sample in question was peripheral blood mononuclear cells (PBMCs), obtained when the disease was refractory, from a patient treated with antithyroid drugs. The CDR3 DNA follows: TGTGCCATCAGCACACAGGGGGCGAACACTGAAGCTTTCTTT. Residues: CAISTQGANTEAFF.